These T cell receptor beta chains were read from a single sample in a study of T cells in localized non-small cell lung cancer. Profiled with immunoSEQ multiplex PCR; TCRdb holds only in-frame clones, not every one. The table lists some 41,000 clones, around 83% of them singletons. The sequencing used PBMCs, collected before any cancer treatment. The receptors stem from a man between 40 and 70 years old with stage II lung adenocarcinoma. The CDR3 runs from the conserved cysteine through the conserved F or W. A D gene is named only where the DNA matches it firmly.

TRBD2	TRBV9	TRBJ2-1	CASSESGRVNEQFF
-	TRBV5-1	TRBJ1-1	CASSLMDMNTEAFF
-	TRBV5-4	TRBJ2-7	CASSPGGTYEQYF
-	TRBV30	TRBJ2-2	CAWSRSAGELFF
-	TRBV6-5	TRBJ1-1	CASSPWTGATEAFF
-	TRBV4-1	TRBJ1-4	CASSQDWGRLATNEKLFF
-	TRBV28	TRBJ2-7	CASNGAQFYEQYF
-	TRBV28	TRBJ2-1	CASSLLALPGEQFF
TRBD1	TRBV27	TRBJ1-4	CASSIYSGTGEKLFF
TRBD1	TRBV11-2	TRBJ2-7	CASSPATGTPREQYF
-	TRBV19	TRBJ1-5	CASSLRNQPQHF
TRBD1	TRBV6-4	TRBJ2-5	CASSDSRGHLQETQYF
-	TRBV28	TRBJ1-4	CASSGLGPRGNEKLFF
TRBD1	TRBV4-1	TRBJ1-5	CASSQQGGGNQPQHF
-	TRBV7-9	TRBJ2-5	CASSLAGGFYQETQYF
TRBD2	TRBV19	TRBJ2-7	CASSIGLAGNYEQYF
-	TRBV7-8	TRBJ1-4	CASSLGRLNEKLFF
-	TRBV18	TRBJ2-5	CASSLTEKETQYF
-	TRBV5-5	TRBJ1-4	CASSFYGPGEKLFF
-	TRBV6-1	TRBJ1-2	CASSLGRRDGYTF
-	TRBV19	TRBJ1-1	CASSIHWRTGNTEAFF
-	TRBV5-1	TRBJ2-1	CASRITGTNEQFF
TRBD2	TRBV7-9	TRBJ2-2	CASGGEGGSDTGELFF
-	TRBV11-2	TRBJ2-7	CASSLQAYEQYF
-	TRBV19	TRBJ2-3	CASSTLLRTDTQYF
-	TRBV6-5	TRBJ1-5	CASSEGGAGQPRHF
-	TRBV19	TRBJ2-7	CASSGAYEQYF
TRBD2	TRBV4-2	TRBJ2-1	CASSQEGTSGYNEQFF
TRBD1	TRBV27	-	CASSHGQGYEQYF
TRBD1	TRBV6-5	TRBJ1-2	CASSYATGGSYGYTF
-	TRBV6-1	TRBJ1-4	CASSELLANEKLFF
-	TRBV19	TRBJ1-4	CASKGPLGEKLFF
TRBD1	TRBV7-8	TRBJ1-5	CASSLKTRDRNQPQHF
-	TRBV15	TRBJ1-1	CATSRDVQGITFF
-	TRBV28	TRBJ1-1	CASSLSKSFIMNTEAFF
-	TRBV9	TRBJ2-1	CASSVVAYGLHEQFF
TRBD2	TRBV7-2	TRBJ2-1	CASSLETGGGPREQFF
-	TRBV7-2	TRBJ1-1	CASSSTLNTEAFF
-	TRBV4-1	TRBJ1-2	CASSQVVAENRYGYTF
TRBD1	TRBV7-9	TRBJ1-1	CASRQTGTNTEAFF
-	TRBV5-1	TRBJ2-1	CASSSRGDTYNEQFF
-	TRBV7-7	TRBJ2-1	CASSLGGALNEQFF
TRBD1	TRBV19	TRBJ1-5	CASSIDLTGGILHQPQHF
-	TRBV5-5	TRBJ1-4	CASSLVNRAREKLFF
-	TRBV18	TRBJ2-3	CASSPSWAGQTDTQYF
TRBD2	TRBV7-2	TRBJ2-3	CASSPARASGSPDTQYF